The 29 T cell receptor beta chains below were found in one sample sequenced in a study of T cell responses to AZD1222 COVID-19 vaccine. TCRdb's copy holds only in-frame clones and misses some; the assay was immunoSEQ multiplex PCR. The data hold 150,000 to 180,000 clones, with 86% observed a single time. Sequencing was performed on peripheral blood, taken on day 0 of MenACWY control vaccination. All receptors derive from an adult in good health.

The rearrangement links TRBV6-5 to TRBJ2-7; 7 bases are shared with TRBD1. The CDR3 length is 14 residues. V was clipped by 2 bases and J by 4 bases; unmatched bases: 5. Germline CDR1 MNHEY, CDR2 SVGAGI. The DNA of the CDR3 is TGTGCCAGCAGTTACGTTACGGGACAGTACGAGCAGTACTTC. Protein product: CASSYVTGQYEQYF.

The chain recombines TRBV7-9 with TRBJ2-7; D assignment may be TRBD1 or TRBD2 (6 bases each). V dropped 8 bases and J dropped 3 bases, with 14 bases sitting between them. From germline, CDR1 is SEHNR and CDR2 FQNEAQ (reference sequence). This CDR3 has 13 amino acids. This CDR3 is CASGGTHSYEQYF. In DNA, the CDR3 is TGTGCCAGCGGCGGGACACATAGCTACGAGCAGTACTTC.

The rearrangement links TRBV7-8 to TRBJ2-7, with 9 bases fitting TRBD1. Germline CDR1 is SGHVS and CDR2 is FQNEAQ. Trimming cost V 3 bases and J 2 bases; bases outside gene matches: 2. CDR3 length: 14 residues. This chain's CDR3 is CASSLGQGAYEQYV. CDR3 nucleotides: TGTGCCAGCAGCTTGGGACAGGGAGCCTACGAGCAGTACGTC.

The V and J genes are TRBV20-1 and TRBJ2-6, with unresolved D. The CDR3 is made up of 16 amino acids. Trimming pared 3 bases from V and 0 bases from J, leaving 12 bases between. CDR1 is DFQATT, CDR2 SNEGSKA, per germline (reference sequence). In DNA form, the CDR3 reads TGCAGTGCTAGTATCCGGCAGATCTCTGGGGCCAACGTCCTGACTTTC. Protein sequence: CSASIRQISGANVLTF.

V and J are TRBV11-3 and TRBJ1-3, with a tentative D call TRBD1 (5 bases). The CDR3 is 11 residues long. The germline CDR1 and CDR2 sequences are SGHNT and YENEEA. V lost 5 bases and J lost 9, with 8 bases in between. CDR3 DNA sequence: TGTGCCAGCAGCCGTGACAGCACCATATATTTT. This encodes CASSRDSTIYF.

V gene TRBV6-1 combines with J gene TRBJ2-1, with D unresolved. The V end was cut by 3 bases, the J end by 2 bases, with 8 bases between. Germline CDR1 is MNHNS and CDR2 is SASEGT. The CDR3 covers 14 residues. The CDR3 DNA sequence: TGTGCCAGCAGTGACCCACCAGCCTACAATGAGCAGTTCTTC. It encodes CASSDPPAYNEQFF.

The chain recombines TRBV4-2 with TRBJ1-4; 11 bases are a match to TRBD1. Germline CDR1 LGHNA, CDR2 YNFKEQ. The V segment lost 1 base and the J segment 7 bases; nucleotides outside the gene matches: 5. The CDR3 length is 16 residues. The CDR3 loop is CASSQVPGTGGEKLFF. The CDR3 DNA follows: TGTGCCAGCAGCCAAGTACCCGGGACAGGGGGTGAAAAACTGTTTTTT.

This clone appeared once. The V and J genes are TRBV9 and TRBJ2-7; 7 nucleotides match TRBD2. Germline V gene lookup returns CDR1 SGDLS and CDR2 YYNGEE. The CDR3 is 14 amino acids. The V gene end was trimmed by 3 bases and the J gene end by 6 bases; junction bases not matched to a gene: 9. The CDR3 DNA follows: TGTGCCAGCAGCGAGGGAAGCGGGAACGGCGAGCAGTACTTC. Amino acids: CASSEGSGNGEQYF. The full variable domain, its missing parts supplied by reference TRBV9 and TRBJ2-7, is DSGVTQTPKHLITATGQRVTLRCSPRSGDLSVYWYQQSLDQGLQFLIQYYNGEERAKGNILERFSAQQFPDLHSELNLSSLELGDSALYFCASSEGSGNGEQYFGPGTRLTVT.

This clone was seen more than once but under ten times. The rearrangement links TRBV7-8 to TRBJ2-7; D is undetermined. This CDR3 is built from 13 residues. Germline V gene data show CDR1 as SGHVS and CDR2 as FQNEAQ. The V end was cut by 5 bases, the J end by 4 bases, with 12 bases between. CDR3 protein: CASSTSTQYEQYV. The CDR3 nucleotides read TGTGCCAGCAGCACCTCGACCCAATACGAGCAGTACGTC.

The chain links TRBV5-1 to TRBJ1-1; D is possibly TRBD1 (6 bases). Germline assignment: CDR1 SGHRS and CDR2 YFSETQ. The CDR3 is made up of 13 amino acids. V was cut by 4 bases and J by 4 bases, with 11 bases left in between. In DNA form, the CDR3 reads TGCGCCAGCAGCCGGGACACCCCCACTGAAGCTTTCTTT. Amino acid sequence: CASSRDTPTEAFF.

The genes are TRBV6-5 and TRBJ2-5; the match to TRBD2 covers 7 bases. V was clipped by 5 bases and J by 4 bases; unmatched bases: 4. Germline lookup yields CDR1 MNHEY and CDR2 SVGAGI. The CDR3 consists of 13 residues. For the CDR3, the DNA is TGTGCCAGCAGTCGGACTAGGGCAGAGACCCAGTACTTC. This encodes CASSRTRAETQYF.

The chain employs TRBV30 and TRBJ2-2, with 9 bases matching TRBD2. V lost 2 bases, J lost 6 bases, and 7 bases stayed unmatched. Germline V gene sequence: CDR1 GTSNPN, CDR2 SVGIG (reference sequence). The CDR3 totals 15 residues. CDR3 sequence: CAWSKASGIPGELFF. The CDR3 nucleotides are TGTGCCTGGAGTAAGGCTAGCGGGATCCCCGGGGAGCTGTTTTTT. The full variable domain, its missing parts supplied by reference TRBV30 and TRBJ2-2, is SQTIHQWPATLVQPVGSPLSLECTVEGTSNPNLYWYRQAAGRGLQLLFYSVGIGQISSEVPQNLSASRPQDRQFILSSKKLLLSDSGFYLCAWSKASGIPGELFFGEGSRLTVL.

V usage is TRBV10-3 and J usage is TRBJ2-1, with TRBD2 identical over 9 bases. The germline V gene encodes CDR1 ENHRY and CDR2 SYGVKD. The CDR3 is 19 residues long. Unmatched junction bases numbered 15, after V lost 0 bases and J lost 6 bases. CDR3 sequence (DNA): TGTGCCATCAGTGAGTCGGCTTTTGGAGCGGGAGGTCCCGGCAATGAGCAGTTCTTC. It is translated as CAISESAFGAGGPGNEQFF.

The chain is built from TRBV9 and TRBJ1-1; D is unclear. CDR3 length equals 14 residues. Between the trimmed V and J ends, which lost 0 bases and 5 bases, there was a span of 11 bases. CDR1 is SGDLS and CDR2 is YYNGEE in the germline V gene. CDR3 region: CASSVVDRGTEAFF. The DNA for the CDR3 is TGTGCCAGCAGCGTAGTGGACCGAGGGACTGAAGCTTTCTTT. Filled out from reference TRBV9 and TRBJ1-1, the complete variable domain reads DSGVTQTPKHLITATGQRVTLRCSPRSGDLSVYWYQQSLDQGLQFLIQYYNGEERAKGNILERFSAQQFPDLHSELNLSSLELGDSALYFCASSVVDRGTEAFFGQGTRLTVV.

V gene TRBV12-3 or TRBV12-4 combines with J gene TRBJ1-1, with 8 positions matching TRBD1. V lost 5 bases to trimming and J lost 8 bases; unmatched junction nucleotides: 1. This CDR3 spans 11 amino acids. The CDR3: CASSRTGEAFF. The CDR3 DNA follows: TGTGCCAGCAGTCGGACAGGGGAAGCTTTCTTT.

The rearrangement links TRBV28 to TRBJ2-6, with D maybe TRBD1 (5 bases). The CDR3 consists of 20 residues. Germline V gives CDR1 MDHEN, CDR2 SYDVKM. Trimming left V 1 base short and J 0 bases short, with 19 bases between. The CDR3 region is CASSLSEGHSPYSGANVLTF. The CDR3 DNA follows: TGTGCCAGCAGTTTATCAGAAGGACACTCTCCATACTCTGGGGCCAACGTCCTGACTTTC.

The chain recombines TRBV19 with TRBJ1-1; the D gene is possibly TRBD1 (6 bases). CDR1 and CDR2 (germline): LNHDA, SQIVND (reference sequence). This CDR3 is 14 amino acids long. V lost 3 bases to trimming and J lost 2 bases, with 10 bases between them. The CDR3 reads CASSILQGNTEAFF. CDR3 sequence (DNA): TGTGCCAGTAGTATCCTACAGGGTAACACTGAAGCTTTCTTT.

This chain connects TRBV7-6 to TRBJ2-3; 11 bases are shared with TRBD1. V was pared by 4 bases and J by 6 bases, with 18 bases of the junction left unmatched. There are 19 residues in the CDR3. Germline loops: CDR1 SGHVS, CDR2 FNYEAQ. Here the CDR3 DNA reads TGTGCCAGCAGCTCCCAGAGCCGGACAGGGGGCTTTCGGGCGGATACGCAGTATTTT. This gives the protein CASSSQSRTGGFRADTQYF. The full variable domain, rest sourced from reference TRBV7-6 and TRBJ2-3, is GAGVSQSPRYKVTKRGQDVALRCDPISGHVSLYWYRQALGQGPEFLTYFNYEAQQDKSGLPNDRFSAERPEGSISTLTIQRTEQRDSAMYRCASSSQSRTGGFRADTQYFGPGTRLTVL.

This clone was picked up a small number of times. The chain carries TRBV9 and TRBJ1-2, with a tentative D call TRBD1 (6 bases). The V end lost 4 bases, the J end lost 8 bases, and 27 bases lay between the germline ends. Germline CDR1 reads SGDLS; CDR2 reads YYNGEE. This CDR3 has 17 amino acids. The CDR3 here is CASSPRPAEQGLWGYTF. In DNA, the CDR3 is TGTGCCAGCAGCCCCCGGCCGGCAGAGCAGGGGCTGTGGGGCTACACCTTC.

J is TRBJ2-5 and V is TRBV24-1, with unresolved D. Germline V gene lookup returns CDR1 KGHDR and CDR2 SFDVKD. The CDR3 sequence is 13 residues long. V was pared by 12 bases and J by 2 bases, with 15 bases between. CDR3 sequence (DNA): TGTGCCGCCTTACTCCCGGTTCAAGAGACCCAGTACTTC. Its translation is CAALLPVQETQYF.

J is TRBJ2-7 and V is TRBV6-5; 9 positions match TRBD1. CDR3 length equals 13 residues. The trim removed 6 bases at V and 6 bases at J, leaving 6 bases unmatched. From germline, CDR1 is MNHEY and CDR2 SVGAGI. The CDR3 is CASSPGQGGEQYV. Written as DNA, the CDR3 is TGTGCCAGCAGCCCGGGACAGGGCGGCGAGCAGTACGTC.

The genes are TRBV4-1 and TRBJ1-5; D ambiguous. The V end was cut by 2 bases, the J end by 3 bases, with 5 bases between. The CDR3 is 13 amino acids. Germline-derived CDR1 and CDR2 are MGHRA and YSYEKL. The CDR3 reads CASSQFSNQPQHF. CDR3 sequence (DNA): TGCGCCAGCAGCCAATTCTCCAATCAGCCCCAGCATTTT.

The chain carries TRBV4-3 and TRBJ2-7; 8 nucleotides match TRBD2. The CDR3 totals 15 residues. Looked up from germline, CDR1 is LGHNA and CDR2 is YSLEER. Losses at the gene ends were 0 bases for V and 5 bases for J; bases not matched to a gene: 6. The CDR3 reads CASSQDLSGSDEQYF. As DNA, the CDR3 is TGCGCCAGCAGCCAAGACCTGAGCGGGAGTGACGAGCAGTACTTC.

As for this clone: This specimen includes other DNA sequences encoding the same CDR3. J is TRBJ1-5 and V is TRBV6-5; a weak D match, TRBD1 (5 bases). CDR1 is MNHEY and CDR2 is SVGAGI in the germline V gene. Trimming took off 6 bases at V and 8 bases at J, with 14 bases between the two ends. CDR3 length equals 13 residues. The CDR3 reads CASSPLRGEPQHF. The CDR3 nucleotides are TGTGCCAGCAGCCCCTTAAGGGGTGAGCCCCAGCATTTT.

This clone was detected only once. The rearrangement links TRBV30 to TRBJ1-6; no firm D call. CDR3 length: 15 amino acids. Trimming shortened V by 5 bases and J by 0 bases, and 11 bases separated the two germline ends. The germline V gene has CDR1 GTSNPN and CDR2 SVGIG (reference sequence). CDR3 amino acids: CAWGSKSSYNSPLHF. As DNA, the CDR3 is TGTGCCTGGGGGAGCAAGAGCTCCTATAATTCACCCCTCCACTTT.

This sequence joins TRBV3-1 (or the pseudogene TRBV3-2) and TRBJ2-2; 7 bases fit TRBD2. CDR3 length: 16 amino acids. The germline V gene has CDR1 LGHDT and CDR2 YNNKEL (reference sequence). V gave up 1 base and J gave up 6 bases; unmatched junction bases: 8. The CDR3 region has the DNA TGTGCCAGCAGCCAAGGAATAACTAGCGCATCCGGGGAGCTGTTTTTT. It encodes CASSQGITSASGELFF.

The chain combines TRBV3-1 (or the pseudogene TRBV3-2) with TRBJ2-5, with D perhaps TRBD2 (6 bases). The length of the CDR3 is 16 residues. Trimming left V 1 base short and J 4 bases short, with 16 bases between. CDR1 and CDR2 (germline): LGHDT, YNNKEL (reference sequence). CDR3 amino acids: CASSQGDPGLAETQYF. CDR3 nucleotides: TGTGCCAGCAGCCAAGGGGACCCGGGACTCGCAGAGACCCAGTACTTC.

The V and J genes are TRBV12-3 or TRBV12-4 and TRBJ1-2; D uncertain. V was cut by 6 bases and J by 2 bases, with 7 bases left in between. There are 12 residues in the CDR3. The CDR3 DNA is TGTGCCAGCAGCACCGGGAACTATGGCTACACCTTC. It encodes CASSTGNYGYTF.

The rearrangement links TRBV19 to TRBJ2-1; 8 bases line up with TRBD2. J was trimmed by 0 bases and V by 3 bases; bases with no gene match: 7. The CDR3 covers 17 residues. Germline V gene lookup returns CDR1 LNHDA and CDR2 SQIVND (reference sequence). The CDR3 DNA sequence: TGTGCCAGTAGTATCCTCCTCAGCGGGAGCTCCTACAATGAGCAGTTCTTC. Protein product: CASSILLSGSSYNEQFF.